The entry below describes one TCR beta chain. Its antigen is still unknown. The donors formed part of the 120-subject validation cohort, distinct from the roughly 640-subject first cohort. Profiled with immunoSEQ multiplex PCR; TCRdb holds only in-frame clones, not every one. The table lists around 350,000 clones, around 86% of them singletons. The data were obtained in a study of cytomegalovirus exposure and HLA in healthy donors. Study-wide results and caveats: Most TCR sequences were uncommon, yet certain public TCRs appeared in many donors.

In germline, CDR1 is MGHDK, CDR2 SYGVNS. V was clipped by 4 bases and J by 8 bases, with 17 bases between them. The CDR3 has 14 amino acids. V and J are TRBV25-1 and TRBJ1-2, with a possible D match to TRBD1 (6 bases). Material for sequencing was PBMCs. This clonotype was obtained from a young woman in good health and CMV-seronegative. As DNA, the CDR3 is TGTGCCAGCAGTGGAGACAGGCCACCCAACGGCTACACCTTC. It translates to CASSGDRPPNGYTF.